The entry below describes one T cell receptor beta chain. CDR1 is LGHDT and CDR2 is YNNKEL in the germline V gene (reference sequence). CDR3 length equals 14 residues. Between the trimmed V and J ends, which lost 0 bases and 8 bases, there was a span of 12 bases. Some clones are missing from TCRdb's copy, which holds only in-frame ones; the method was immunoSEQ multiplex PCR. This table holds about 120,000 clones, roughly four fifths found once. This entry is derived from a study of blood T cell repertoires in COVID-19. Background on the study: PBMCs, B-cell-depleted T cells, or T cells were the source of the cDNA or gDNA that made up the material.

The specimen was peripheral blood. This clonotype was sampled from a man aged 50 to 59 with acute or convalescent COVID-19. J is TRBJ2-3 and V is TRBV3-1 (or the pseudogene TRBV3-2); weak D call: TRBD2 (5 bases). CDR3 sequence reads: CASSQEGTSITQYF. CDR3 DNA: TGTGCCAGCAGCCAAGAAGGAACTAGTATTACGCAGTATTTT.